This is a list of T cell receptor beta chains from one sample in a study of breast tumors, draining lymph nodes, adjacent tissues. From the multiplex PCR reads, TCRdb called clonotypes with MiXCR, one entry per CDR3 protein. The sample includes about 89,000 distinct CDR3 sequences, roughly 30% of them seen just once. Sequencing was done on a sample of axillary lymph node tissue. The receptor source for this set is a female donor with breast cancer. Some clones in this sample may be carry-over from other donors' samples. CDR3s include the opening cysteine and the closing phenylalanine or tryptophan. The D gene is left open where the match is weak. Clone size, where shown, is once, few, many, or a class for clones that have expanded.

size,V,J,D,CDR3,DNA
NA,TRBV20-1,TRBJ1-2,NA,CSARRPGANGYTF,TGCAGTGCTAGAAGACCGGGGGCGAATGGCTACACCTTC
many,TRBV20-1,TRBJ1-1,NA,CSARSTGLLAAFF,TGCAGTGCTAGATCGACAGGCCTTCTAGCAGCTTTCTTT
many,TRBV5-1,TRBJ2-3,NA,CASSPEGGRTDTQYF,TGCGCCAGCAGCCCGGAGGGGGGGAGGACAGATACGCAGTATTTT
NA,TRBV5-4,TRBJ2-2,TRBD1,CASSSGTGSTGELFF,TGTGCCAGCAGCTCCGGGACAGGGAGCACCGGGGAGCTGTTTTTT
NA,TRBV14,TRBJ2-2,NA,CDYPGAPGELFF,TGTGACTATCCGGGGGCCCCGGGGGAGCTGTTTTTT
once,TRBV11-1,TRBJ2-7,NA,CASSFDQGGYEQYF,TGTGCCAGCAGCTTTGATCAGGGGGGCTACGAGCAGTACTTC
few,TRBV7-9,TRBJ1-1,NA,CASSVRDLEAFF,TGTGCCAGCAGCGTGAGGGACCTCGAAGCTTTCTTT
many,TRBV20-1,TRBJ2-5,NA,CSAPGLQETQYF,TGCAGTGCTCCTGGACTTCAAGAGACCCAGTACTTC
NA,TRBV9,TRBJ2-1,TRBD1,CASSARDALRDRAYNEQFF,TGTGCCAGCAGTGCTAGAGACGCCCTAAGGGACAGGGCTTACAATGAGCAGTTCTTC
NA,TRBV7-3,TRBJ2-1,TRBD2,CASSTRPGLAGDEQFF,TGTGCCAGCAGTACTCGTCCGGGACTAGCGGGAGATGAGCAGTTCTTC
many,TRBV7-3,TRBJ2-1,TRBD1,CASSLGQGRNEQFF,TGTGCCAGCAGCCTCGGACAGGGCCGCAATGAGCAGTTCTTC
NA,TRBV9,TRBJ1-1,NA,CASSRVTGRAFF,TGTGCCAGCAGCAGGGTGACAGGCAGAGCTTTCTTT
many,TRBV19,TRBJ2-5,NA,CASGGETQYF,TGTGCCAGTGGCGGAGAGACCCAGTACTTC
NA,TRBV3-1,TRBJ1-1,NA,CASSEANTEAFF,TGTGCCAGCAGTGAGGCGAACACTGAAGCTTTCTTT
many,TRBV27,TRBJ1-2,TRBD1,CASSLDRNNYGYTF,TGTGCCAGCAGTCTGGACAGGAATAACTATGGCTACACCTTC
NA,TRBV7-2,TRBJ1-6,NA,CASSQSSPLHF,TGTGCCAGCAGTCAAAGTTCACCCCTCCACTTT
many,TRBV9,TRBJ2-1,NA,CASSPQGGGSVIGEQFF,TGTGCCAGCAGCCCCCAGGGAGGGGGCAGCGTTATTGGTGAGCAGTTCTTC
NA,TRBV9,TRBJ1-2,NA,CASSVGPVIGPNSGYTF,TGTGCCAGCAGCGTAGGCCCCGTGATCGGCCCTAACTCTGGCTACACCTTC
many,TRBV6-7,TRBJ1-6,NA,CASSYLHRETDSPLHF,TGTGCCAGCAGTTACCTACACAGGGAAACGGATTCACCCCTCCACTTT
NA,TRBV19,TRBJ1-2,NA,CASSEGGGGYGYTF,TGTGCCAGTAGTGAGGGGGGGGGCGGCTATGGCTACACCTTC
many,TRBV20-1,TRBJ2-2,TRBD2,CSARNMREVRGELFF,TGCAGTGCTAGGAATATGCGGGAGGTCCGCGGGGAGCTGTTTTTT
many,TRBV29-1,TRBJ2-7,NA,CSVGRSGRGEQYF,TGCAGCGTTGGTCGGTCAGGGAGAGGCGAGCAGTACTTC
many,TRBV3-1,TRBJ2-1,TRBD2,CASSSSGSSSYNEQFF,TGTGCCAGCAGCTCTAGCGGGAGTAGCTCCTACAATGAGCAGTTCTTC
many,TRBV20-1,TRBJ2-7,NA,CSAPHKTSYEQYF,TGCAGTGCTCCTCACAAAACTAGTTACGAGCAGTACTTC
NA,TRBV5-1,TRBJ2-2,NA,CASSLASTGDLLF,TGCGCCAGCAGCTTGGCTTCCACCGGGGACCTGCTTTTT
many,TRBV10-1,TRBJ2-1,TRBD2,CASSEGGTSLSNEQFF,TGCGCCAGCAGTGAGGGCGGGACTAGCCTTTCCAATGAGCAGTTCTTC
many,TRBV20-1,TRBJ2-1,NA,CSAILLEGSYNEQFF,TGCAGTGCTATCCTCCTAGAGGGGTCCTACAATGAGCAGTTCTTC
many,TRBV20-1,TRBJ2-1,NA,CSASTSSSNEQFF,TGCAGTGCTAGCACTAGCTCCTCGAATGAGCAGTTCTTC
many,TRBV4-1,TRBJ2-1,TRBD2,CASSQSLAGDEQFF,TGCGCCAGCAGCCAAAGCCTAGCGGGCGATGAGCAGTTCTTC
NA,TRBV24-1,TRBJ2-3,NA,CATSGSGMDTQYF,TGTGCCACCAGTGGGTCAGGGATGGATACGCAGTATTTT
NA,TRBV28,TRBJ1-1,NA,CASTLTRPPEAFF,TGTGCCAGCACCTTAACCCGGCCTCCTGAAGCTTTCTTT
many,TRBV2,TRBJ2-1,NA,CASTPPPGNEQFF,TGTGCCAGCACCCCACCCCCGGGCAATGAGCAGTTCTTC
many,TRBV20-1,TRBJ2-7,TRBD1,CSATGGVREQYF,TGCAGTGCCACAGGGGGCGTGAGGGAGCAGTACTTC
few,TRBV4-1,TRBJ1-1,NA,CASSQPARGTNTEAFF,TGCGCCAGCAGCCAACCCGCGAGGGGTACGAACACTGAAGCTTTCTTT
many,TRBV18,TRBJ2-7,NA,CASSPGEGLGYEQYF,TGTGCCAGCTCACCGGGGGAAGGGCTCGGCTACGAGCAGTACTTC
many,TRBV11-2,TRBJ1-2,NA,CASSLLRTQGGGYTF,TGTGCCAGCAGCTTACTCAGGACCCAGGGTGGTGGCTACACCTTC
many,TRBV27,TRBJ1-2,NA,CASSYQGQVGYTF,TGTGCCAGCAGTTATCAGGGGCAAGTCGGCTACACCTTC
NA,TRBV6-5,TRBJ2-1,TRBD2,CASSPVAGSIYNEQFF,TGTGCCAGCAGTCCCGTAGCGGGGTCAATTTACAATGAGCAGTTCTTC
many,TRBV19,TRBJ2-7,TRBD2,CASSQGLAGEYEQYF,TGTGCCAGTAGTCAAGGTCTAGCGGGAGAGTACGAGCAGTACTTC
NA,TRBV7-3,TRBJ2-3,NA,CASSPGTVTDTQYF,TGTGCCAGCAGCCCCGGGACTGTCACAGATACGCAGTATTTT
many,TRBV19,TRBJ2-7,NA,CASSYYSPFRSNEQYF,TGTGCCAGTAGTTATTACTCCCCGTTCCGGTCCAACGAGCAGTACTTC
many,TRBV4-1,TRBJ2-2,NA,CASSQDQGSELFF,TGCGCCAGCAGCCAAGATCAGGGGTCGGAGCTGTTTTTT
many,TRBV10-1,TRBJ2-1,TRBD2,CASSLGTSGEQFF,TGCGCCAGCAGCCTAGGGACTAGCGGGGAGCAGTTCTTC
many,TRBV11-3,TRBJ2-2,TRBD1,CASSPRGQSNTGELFF,TGTGCCAGCAGCCCCAGGGGGCAGTCGAACACCGGGGAGCTGTTTTTT
many,TRBV4-3,TRBJ1-5,TRBD1,CASSQGTGGNQPQHF,TGCGCCAGCAGCCAGGGGACAGGGGGCAATCAGCCCCAGCATTTT
many,TRBV6-5,TRBJ1-5,NA,CASSYNQPQHF,TGTGCCAGCAGTTACAATCAGCCCCAGCATTTT
NA,TRBV28,TRBJ1-1,TRBD1,CASREAGTVNTEAFF,TGTGCCAGCAGAGAAGCCGGGACAGTGAACACTGAAGCTTTCTTT
many,TRBV5-5,TRBJ2-3,NA,CASSLGGGGSDTQYF,TGTGCCAGCAGCTTGGGCGGCGGGGGCTCAGATACGCAGTATTTT
many,TRBV28,TRBJ1-5,NA,CASRATGDQPQHF,TGTGCCAGCAGGGCAACAGGTGATCAGCCCCAGCATTTT